Below, 18 T cell receptor beta chains from the same sample are listed, as sequenced in a study of identical twins. MiXCR was run by TCRdb on the 5' RACE reads, yielding one entry per CDR3 protein. Of 500,000 to 650,000 distinct CDR3 sequences listed, about 22% are singletons. These data were also reused for a study on yellow fever vaccine responses in identical twins.

Sequencing was carried out using CD4+ T cells sorted from blood. Receptor source: a woman aged 18-35 years in good health.

In its sample, this clonotype was seen a few times. The V gene is TRBV29-1, the J gene TRBJ2-2; tentative D call: TRBD2 (6 bases). The germline gives CDR1 SQVTM, CDR2 ANQGSEA. The V and J ends lost 1 base and 1 base respectively, with 7 bases between them. There are 14 residues in the CDR3. CDR3 in DNA: TGCAGCGTTGAAGGGCGGGAGAACACCGGGGAGCTGTTTTTT. It codes for CSVEGRENTGELFF.

The chain links TRBV10-3 to TRBJ2-1, with D possibly matching TRBD2 (6 bases). The germline V and J ends were trimmed by 8 bases and 9 bases, with 11 bases remaining between them. Germline V gene data show CDR1 as ENHRY and CDR2 as SYGVKD. The CDR3 length is 11 residues. The CDR3 region is CAIDDGGEQFF. The CDR3 nucleotides are TGTGCCATCGATGACGGGGGTGAGCAGTTCTTC.

In this sample, this clonotype turned up a few times. The V and J genes are TRBV7-3 and TRBJ2-3; possibly TRBD2 for D (6 bases). V lost 1 base and J 3 bases, leaving 11 bases between the germline ends. Looked up from germline, CDR1 is SGHTA and CDR2 is FQGTGA. The CDR3 runs to 15 residues. In DNA, the CDR3 is TGTGCCAGCAGCTTAAAGGGGACTCGAACAGATACGCAGTATTTT. Amino acid sequence: CASSLKGTRTDTQYF.

This clonotype was counted between two and nine times. The chain has TRBV9 and TRBJ2-1; 7 bases line up with TRBD2. The CDR3 extends over 15 amino acids. J lost 2 bases, V lost 0 bases, and 2 bases had no gene match. CDR1 SGDLS and CDR2 YYNGEE come from the germline V gene. Written as DNA, the CDR3 is TGTGCCAGCAGCGTAGCGGGAGGCCCCTACAATGAGCAGTTCTTC. It encodes CASSVAGGPYNEQFF.

This chain connects TRBV4-1 to TRBJ2-1; 11 bases align to TRBD2. Germline-derived CDR1 and CDR2 are MGHRA and YSYEKL. The CDR3 sequence is 19 residues long. V lost 1 base, J lost 6 bases, and 14 bases stayed unmatched. The CDR3 sequence: CASSQGALAGGPIANEQFF. The CDR3 DNA is TGCGCCAGCAGCCAAGGGGCATTAGCGGGGGGGCCGATCGCCAATGAGCAGTTCTTC.

Many counts were recorded for this clonotype. The V gene is TRBV3-1, the J gene TRBJ1-5; D unclear. The V gene lost 8 bases and the J gene lost 4 bases, with 6 bases spanning the gap. Germline values: CDR1 LGHDT, CDR2 YNNKEL (reference sequence). The CDR3 totals 11 residues. This CDR3 reads CASGDNQPQHF. CDR3 sequence (DNA): TGTGCCAGCGGAGATAATCAGCCCCAGCATTTT.

This clonotype has just a few counts. The rearrangement joins TRBV20-1 to TRBJ2-7; 7 bases match TRBD2. CDR1 is DFQATT, CDR2 SNEGSKA, per germline (reference sequence). Unmatched junction bases numbered 9, after V lost 4 bases and J lost 3 bases. This CDR3 region has 14 residues. The CDR3 DNA follows: TGCAGTGCTAAGCGGGGACCCTGGGACTACGAGCAGTACTTC. Protein sequence: CSAKRGPWDYEQYF.

This chain joins TRBV5-5 and TRBJ1-1; no definite D call. The CDR3 length is 15 residues. V lost 7 bases, J lost 5 bases, and 21 bases lay in between. Germline V gene sequence: CDR1 SGHKS, CDR2 YYEKEE (reference sequence). The CDR3 nucleotides are TGTGCCAGCCAACCAGGCGCTCAGATAAAGACTGAAGCTTTCTTT. Its protein is CASQPGAQIKTEAFF.

The chain has TRBV5-1 and TRBJ2-1; 9 bases are shared with TRBD2. Germline V lookup: CDR1 SGHRS, CDR2 YFSETQ. After removal of 2 bases from V and 4 bases from J, the junction contained 4 bases not matched to a gene. The CDR3 totals 15 residues. The CDR3 nucleotides read TGCGCCAGCAGCTTTAGCGGGAGTGCGTACAATGAGCAGTTCTTC. Translated, it gives CASSFSGSAYNEQFF.

In its sample, this clonotype was seen a few times. The CDR3 region has the DNA TGTGCCAGCAGTGAAAGTGTGTCGGGGTCTAATGAAAAACTGTTTTTT. This encodes CASSESVSGSNEKLFF. The chain is built from TRBV6-1 and TRBJ1-4, with D hard to call. V lost 2 bases and J lost 3, with 13 bases in between. This CDR3 comprises 16 residues. CDR1 and CDR2 from the germline V gene are MNHNS and SASEGT.

The gene calls are TRBV13 and TRBJ2-4; D perhaps matches TRBD1 (5 bases). The germline V gene has CDR1 PRHDT and CDR2 FYEKMQ (reference sequence). The CDR3 sequence is 15 residues long. Trimming shortened V by 4 bases and J by 0 bases, and 10 bases separated the two germline ends. The CDR3 region has the DNA TGTGCCAGCAGCTCGACAGTGATAGCCAAAAACATTCAGTACTTC. This sequence encodes CASSSTVIAKNIQYF.

This clonotype was recorded only once. The chain links TRBV20-1 to TRBJ2-1; TRBD2 matches 9 bases. Per the germline V gene, CDR1 is DFQATT and CDR2 is SNEGSKA (reference sequence). This CDR3 has 15 residues. Trimming removed 6 bases from V and 1 base from J; junction bases left unmatched: 7. CDR3 residues: CSAHASGMSYNEQFF. The CDR3, as DNA: TGCAGTGCACACGCTAGCGGGATGTCCTACAATGAGCAGTTCTTC.

At least ten counts were recorded for this clonotype. The V and J genes are TRBV12-3 or TRBV12-4 and TRBJ1-5; no reliable D call. The CDR3 is 14 amino acids. Trimming took 5 bases from V and 4 from J, leaving 12 bases between them. The CDR3 spells CASSPRTANQPQHF. CDR3 DNA: TGTGCCAGCAGTCCGAGGACGGCGAATCAGCCCCAGCATTTT.

This clonotype was seen repeatedly, ten times or more. J is TRBJ1-1 and V is TRBV5-1; 10 positions agree with TRBD1. This CDR3 is 14 amino acids long. The junction had 1 base not matched to a gene; V was cut back by 3 bases and J by 2 bases. Germline lookup yields CDR1 SGHRS and CDR2 YFSETQ. The CDR3 loop is CASSWTGGNTEAFF. For the CDR3, the DNA is TGCGCCAGCAGCTGGACAGGGGGAAACACTGAAGCTTTCTTT.

The CDR3, as DNA: TGTGCCAGCAGCTTGTTTCAGATACTAGACAAAAACATTCAGTACTTC. This codes for CASSLFQILDKNIQYF. The chain uses TRBV5-8 and TRBJ2-4, with TRBD2 as a possible D gene (5 bases). Germline CDR1 SGHTS, CDR2 YDEGEE. This CDR3 has 16 amino acids. Trimming took 1 base from V and 3 from J, leaving 14 bases between them.

This chain uses TRBV12-3 or TRBV12-4 with TRBJ2-2, with D perhaps matching TRBD1 (7 bases). V was pared by 6 bases and J by 5 bases, with 16 bases between. The CDR3 sequence is 15 residues long. The CDR3 DNA sequence: TGTGCCAGCAGAGAGCAGGGGGGTATGACCGGGGAGCTGTTTTTT. It codes for CASREQGGMTGELFF.

This clonotype was seen many times. The chain carries TRBV10-3 and TRBJ2-1; TRBD2 aligns across 7 bases. The trim removed 4 bases at V and 5 bases at J, leaving 5 bases unmatched. The germline gives CDR1 ENHRY, CDR2 SYGVKD. This CDR3 contains 14 residues. CDR3 in DNA: TGTGCCATCAGTGCGGGGCTAGCGGACAATGAGCAGTTCTTC. It codes for CAISAGLADNEQFF.

The chain uses TRBV5-5 and TRBJ2-7, with D hard to call. CDR1 and CDR2 (germline): SGHKS, YYEKEE (reference sequence). Trimming took off 4 bases at V and 7 bases at J, with 18 bases between the two ends. The CDR3 contains 14 residues. The CDR3 sequence: CASSHDRASVEQYV. CDR3 DNA: TGTGCCAGCAGCCACGACCGGGCTTCTGTGGAGCAGTACGTC.